This T cell receptor beta chain emerged from a study of OX40 agonist ivuxolimab in advanced cancers. Overall study context: Administration of intravenous ivuxolimab to patients occurred every 2 weeks at 0.01 to 10 mg/kg.

V dropped 8 bases and J dropped 1; count of bases not matched to a gene: 13. Looked up from germline, CDR1 is SEHNR and CDR2 is FQNEAQ (reference sequence). The CDR3 runs to 17 residues. Study outcomes and limitations: Clones of CD4+ and CD8+ blood T cells grew by week 6 at doses of 0.1 to 3.0 mg/kg. On average, CD8+ T cells had more expanded clones than CD4+.

By sample share, this clone is medium-sized. Its antigen remains unidentified. Some clones are missing from TCRdb's copy, which holds only in-frame ones; the method was immunoSEQ multiplex PCR. The data show roughly 80,000 clones, around 85% seen once. The input for sequencing was CD4+ or CD8+ T cells sorted from blood, taken in a trial of the OX40 agonist ivuxolimab. This rearrangement joins TRBV7-9 to TRBJ2-3; 9 nucleotides match TRBD2. This sequence was found in an adult with an advanced solid tumor such as melanoma, head and neck, liver or kidney cancer. CDR3 nucleotides: TGTGCCAGCTCCGTTATGCGGGGGGGTCTTGGCACAGATACGCAGTATTTT. This sequence encodes CASSVMRGGLGTDTQYF.